Listed here are 3 T cell receptor beta chains from one sample, sequenced in a study of CD8 T cells in ankylosing spondylitis. TCRdb re-called the 5' RACE reads with MiXCR, one entry per CDR3 protein. The table includes 300,000 to 400,000 distinct CDR3 sequences, around 10% detected once. The specimen was blood, either unsorted or a sorted T cell fraction (not recorded which). These receptors all stem from a female donor with ankylosing spondylitis or in good health (not recorded which).

About this clonotype itself: Possible read error: a much larger clone is one base away. The chain joins TRBV7-2 to TRBJ2-1; 7 nucleotides agree with TRBD1. The V gene's germline CDR1 is SGHTA and CDR2 FQGNSA. The CDR3 extends over 16 amino acids. CDR3 DNA sequence: TGTGCCAGCAGCCGGACAGGTGCCAGCTCCTACAATGAGCAGCTCTTC. It yields the protein CASSRTGASSYNEQLF.

In this sample, this clonotype turned up many times. The chain is built from TRBV11-2 and TRBJ2-1, with TRBD2 matching 12 bases. The CDR3 has 16 residues. J was trimmed by 3 bases and V by 6 bases; bases with no gene match: 6. CDR1 and CDR2 (germline): SGHAT, FQNNGV. In nucleotides, the CDR3 is TGTGCCAGCAGACCACCGGGACTAGCGGGCTACAATGAGCAGTTCTTC. Translated, it gives CASRPPGLAGYNEQFF.

The table lists this clonotype with many counts. The rearrangement links TRBV20-1 to TRBJ1-5; no clear D. The germline V and J ends were trimmed by 5 bases and 3 bases, with 11 bases remaining between them. The CDR3 extends over 13 amino acids. Germline values: CDR1 DFQATT, CDR2 SNEGSKA (reference sequence). In DNA form, the CDR3 reads TGCAGTGCTGCGAGCGGGTCCAATCAGCCCCAGCATTTT. Protein sequence: CSAASGSNQPQHF.